One sample yielded the 19 T cell receptor beta chains listed below, sequenced in a study of blood T cell repertoires in COVID-19. TCRdb keeps only in-frame clones here, not all; method: immunoSEQ multiplex PCR. The sample holds approximately 150,000 clones, 84% seen once. The sequencing sample was made of peripheral blood. These receptors all come from a man in his 70s with acute or convalescent COVID-19.

This clone was picked up a small number of times. This chain uses TRBV18 with TRBJ2-3; 8 positions agree with TRBD2. CDR1 is KGHSH and CDR2 is LQKENI in the germline V gene. The CDR3 extends over 16 amino acids. Unmatched junction bases numbered 6, after V lost 2 bases and J lost 2 bases. This CDR3 reads CASSPGAGGITDTQYF. CDR3 bases: TGTGCCAGCTCACCAGGTGCGGGGGGAATCACAGATACGCAGTATTTT.

The genes are TRBV5-6 and TRBJ1-1; 7 positions match TRBD1. This CDR3 contains 13 residues. Unmatched junction bases numbered 4, after V lost 4 bases and J lost 4 bases. CDR1 SGHDT and CDR2 YYEEEE come from the germline V gene. CDR3 protein: CASSIGTVTEAFF. The DNA of the CDR3 is TGTGCCAGCAGCATAGGGACAGTCACTGAAGCTTTCTTT.

The chain carries TRBV19 and TRBJ1-2, with D hard to call. The CDR3 has 14 amino acids. The V end was cut by 5 bases, the J end by 3 bases, with 13 bases between. From germline, CDR1 is LNHDA and CDR2 SQIVND (reference sequence). The CDR3 loop reads CASSPQVDYYGYTF. The CDR3 nucleotides are TGTGCCAGTAGTCCCCAGGTGGACTACTATGGCTACACCTTC.

This sequence joins TRBV6-5 and TRBJ1-6; TRBD1 might be the D (5 bases). This CDR3 has 15 residues. Per germline, CDR1 MNHEY and CDR2 SVGAGI. Trimming stripped 6 bases from V and 0 bases from J, with 9 bases between. CDR3 sequence reads: CASRTASSYNSPLHF. As DNA, the CDR3 is TGTGCCAGCAGGACAGCGAGCTCCTATAATTCACCCCTCCACTTT.

The rearrangement uses TRBV5-1 and TRBJ1-4; no clear D. Trimming pared 4 bases from V and 5 bases from J, leaving 12 bases between. This CDR3 is 14 amino acids long. CDR1 and CDR2 (germline): SGHRS, YFSETQ. CDR3 sequence (DNA): TGCGCCAGCAGCGGCGGTTCGGGGAATGAAAAACTGTTTTTT. It specifies CASSGGSGNEKLFF.

The V call is TRBV2, the J call TRBJ2-7; 9 bases map to TRBD2. The CDR3 length is 16 residues. The J segment lost 5 bases and the V segment lost 1 base, leaving 9 bases of the junction unmatched. Germline loops: CDR1 SNHLY, CDR2 FYNNEI. In DNA, the CDR3 is TGTGCCAGCAGTGAAGGGTTCCAGCGGGGGGCAAACGAGCAGTACTTC. Protein: CASSEGFQRGANEQYF.

The chain combines TRBV7-8 with TRBJ1-2; no reliable D call. Germline V gives CDR1 SGHVS, CDR2 FQNEAQ. The ends were cut back, 5 bases at V and 4 bases at J, with 17 bases in the middle. The CDR3 is 15 amino acids. Here the CDR3 reads CASSQTPSASYGYTF. DNA of the CDR3: TGTGCCAGCAGCCAGACGCCCAGTGCTAGCTATGGCTACACCTTC.

This clone was counted between two and nine times. V usage is TRBV6-1 and J usage is TRBJ1-4; 9 positions agree with TRBD1. The length of the CDR3 is 17 residues. V lost 2 bases to trimming and J lost 7 bases; unmatched junction nucleotides: 11. The germline V gene encodes CDR1 MNHNS and CDR2 SASEGT. In nucleotides, the CDR3 is TGTGCCAGCAGTGAACCAAGTGGGGGACAGGGCGGTGAAAAACTGTTTTTT. Translation gives CASSEPSGGQGGEKLFF.

This clone has just a few counts. V usage is TRBV6-5 and J usage is TRBJ1-6, with D unresolved. This CDR3 has 11 amino acids. Germline loops: CDR1 MNHEY, CDR2 SVGAGI. The V end lost 6 bases, the J end lost 12 bases, and 9 bases lay between the germline ends. The DNA for the CDR3 is TGTGCCAGCAGGGAGTCCAAACCCCTCCACTTT. It codes for CASRESKPLHF.

The genes are TRBV28 and TRBJ1-5, with TRBD1 matching over 7 bases. V shed 6 bases, J shed 3 bases, and the junction held 8 bases outside the gene matches. Looked up from germline, CDR1 is MDHEN and CDR2 is SYDVKM. The CDR3 has 15 residues. The CDR3 is CASSPPRGNNQPQHF. CDR3 DNA: TGTGCCAGCAGCCCGCCCAGGGGGAACAATCAGCCCCAGCATTTT.

Here the CDR3 reads CASSAAGGEQYF. The CDR3 DNA sequence: TGTGCCAGCAGTGCTGCAGGGGGGGAGCAGTACTTC. The V and J genes are TRBV2 and TRBJ2-7; TRBD1 might be the D (7 bases). The V end lost 4 bases, the J end lost 7 bases, and 11 bases lay between the germline ends. This CDR3 region has 12 residues. Per germline, CDR1 SNHLY and CDR2 FYNNEI. The full variable domain, in which reference TRBV2 and TRBJ2-7 provide the parts outside the CDR3, is EPEVTQTPSHQVTQMGQEVILRCVPISNHLYFYWYRQILGQKVEFLVSFYNNEISEKSEIFDDQFSVERPDGSNFTLKIRSTKLEDSAMYFCASSAAGGEQYFGPGTRLTVT.

The CDR3 sequence is CASSPPRTGVGLEKLFF. CDR3 nucleotide sequence: TGTGCCAGCTCACCACCCCGGACAGGGGTTGGATTGGAAAAACTGTTTTTT. The V and J genes are TRBV18 and TRBJ1-4, with TRBD1 matching 9 bases. CDR3 length: 17 amino acids. The germline CDR1 and CDR2 sequences are KGHSH and LQKENI. Germline trimming cut 0 bases from V and 8 bases from J; bases unmatched to any gene: 10.

The CDR3 DNA follows: TGTGCCAGTAGTTCCCGGGGGGCGCTTGTCACTGAAGCTTTCTTT. Translated, it gives CASSSRGALVTEAFF. V gene TRBV19 combines with J gene TRBJ1-1; maybe TRBD1 (6 bases). This CDR3 region has 15 residues. Germline CDR1 is LNHDA and CDR2 is SQIVND (reference sequence). Trimming took off 5 bases at V and 4 bases at J, with 17 bases between the two ends.

The V gene is TRBV28, the J gene TRBJ2-7, with 9 bases lining up with TRBD1. CDR1 is MDHEN, CDR2 SYDVKM, per germline. Trimming took 6 bases from V and 2 from J; bases not matched to a gene: 8. This CDR3 is built from 15 residues. As DNA, the CDR3 is TGTGCCAGCAGCCCAGGGGACAGGGAAACCTACGAGCAGTACTTC. Translated: CASSPGDRETYEQYF.

This chain joins TRBV5-1 and TRBJ1-4, with 9 bases aligning to TRBD1. The germline V gene has CDR1 SGHRS and CDR2 YFSETQ. With 4 bases clipped from V and 5 bases from J, the junction kept 6 bases outside the gene matches. This CDR3 region has 15 residues. The chain's CDR3 is CASSPQTGGNEKLFF. The DNA of the CDR3 is TGCGCCAGCAGCCCCCAGACAGGGGGAAATGAAAAACTGTTTTTT. The whole variable domain, remainder taken from reference TRBV5-1 and TRBJ1-4, is KAGVTQTPRYLIKTRGQQVTLSCSPISGHRSVSWYQQTPGQGLQFLFEYFSETQRNKGNFPGRFSGRQFSNSRSEMNVSTLELGDSALYLCASSPQTGGNEKLFFGSGTQLSVL.

The V gene is TRBV5-4, the J gene TRBJ2-2, with TRBD1 matching 8 bases. The germline V gene encodes CDR1 SGHNT and CDR2 YYREEE (reference sequence). The CDR3 length is 15 residues. Trimming took 3 bases from V and 6 from J; bases not matched to a gene: 7. This CDR3 is CASSWGWTGPGELFF. The CDR3 DNA reads as TGTGCCAGCAGCTGGGGGTGGACAGGGCCCGGGGAGCTGTTTTTT.

In its sample, this clone was seen once. The chain carries TRBV5-1 and TRBJ2-2; 8 positions agree with TRBD1. V was pared by 2 bases and J by 4 bases, with 7 bases of the junction left unmatched. Germline CDR1 is SGHRS and CDR2 is YFSETQ. The CDR3 has 16 residues. CDR3 nucleotides: TGCGCCAGCAGCTTTCGGACAGGGTGGAGCACCGGGGAGCTGTTTTTT. This gives the protein CASSFRTGWSTGELFF.

The J gene is TRBJ1-4, the V gene TRBV7-9; D is possibly TRBD1 (5 bases). V lost 0 bases, J lost 0 bases, and 8 bases lay in between. This CDR3 comprises 16 residues. Germline V gene data show CDR1 as SEHNR and CDR2 as FQNEAQ (reference sequence). This chain's CDR3 is CASSLAPQATNEKLFF. The CDR3 DNA follows: TGTGCCAGCAGCTTAGCCCCACAGGCAACTAATGAAAAACTGTTTTTT.

The CDR3 DNA follows: TGTGCCAGCAGCCACCACTCCGGGACTAGCGGATCCTACGAGCAGTACTTC. This sequence encodes CASSHHSGTSGSYEQYF. V gene TRBV5-5 combines with J gene TRBJ2-7, with 11 bases lining up with TRBD2. Germline CDR1 reads SGHKS; CDR2 reads YYEKEE (reference sequence). J gave up 1 base and V 4 bases, and 10 bases lay outside the gene matches. The CDR3 contains 17 residues.